Below, one T cell receptor (beta chain) is given with its context. The data were taken from a study of cytomegalovirus exposure and HLA in healthy donors. The CDR3 length is 14 residues. Germline V CDR1 and CDR2: MNHNS, SASEGT. V gave up 7 bases and J gave up 0 bases, with 12 bases separating them. Researchers ran the PCR with 60 Vbeta and 13 Jbeta primers. Some clones are missing from TCRdb's copy, which holds only in-frame ones; the method was immunoSEQ multiplex PCR. Of some 150,000 clones in the sample, approximately 80% were seen once. The source of this sequence is a man between 18 and 29 years old in good health and CMV-seropositive. The rearrangement links TRBV6-1 to TRBJ1-2; D ambiguous. The sample was PBMCs. The CDR3 DNA reads as TGTGCCAGCACACTGGGAGGAACTAACTATGGCTACACCTTC. Protein: CASTLGGTNYGYTF.